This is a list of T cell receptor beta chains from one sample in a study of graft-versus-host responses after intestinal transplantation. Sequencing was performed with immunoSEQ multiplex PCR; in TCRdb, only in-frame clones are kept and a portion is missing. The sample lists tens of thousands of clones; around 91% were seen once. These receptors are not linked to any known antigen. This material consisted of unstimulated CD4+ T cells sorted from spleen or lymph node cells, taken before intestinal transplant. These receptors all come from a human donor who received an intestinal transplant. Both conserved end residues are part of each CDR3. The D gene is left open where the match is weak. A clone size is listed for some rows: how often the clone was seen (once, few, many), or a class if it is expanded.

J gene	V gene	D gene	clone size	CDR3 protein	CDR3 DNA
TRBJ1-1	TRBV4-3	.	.	CASSQVGGAEAFF	TGCGCCAGCAGCCAAGTCGGGGGGGCTGAAGCTTTCTTT
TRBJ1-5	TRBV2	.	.	CASSERGNQPQHF	TGTGCCAGCAGTGAGAGGGGCAATCAGCCCCAGCATTTT
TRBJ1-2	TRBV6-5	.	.	CASSYLGHERNYGYTF	TGTGCCAGCAGTTACCTGGGGCACGAGAGGAACTATGGCTACACCTTC
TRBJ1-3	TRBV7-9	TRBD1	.	CASSLETGGGNTIYF	TGTGCCAGCAGCTTAGAGACAGGGGGCGGAAACACCATATATTTT
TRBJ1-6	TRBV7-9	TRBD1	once	CASSFGTGGSPLHF	TGTGCCAGCAGCTTCGGGACAGGAGGTTCACCCCTCCACTTT
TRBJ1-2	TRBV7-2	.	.	CASSLEGYGYTF	TGTGCCAGCAGCTTGGAGGGGTATGGCTACACCTTC
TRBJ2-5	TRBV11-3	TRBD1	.	CASSSGTGGEETQYF	TGTGCCAGCAGCTCCGGGACAGGGGGCGAGGAGACCCAGTACTTC
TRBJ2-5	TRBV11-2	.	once	CASSFRGETQYF	TGTGCCAGCAGCTTTAGGGGGGAGACCCAGTACTTC
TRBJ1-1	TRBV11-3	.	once	CASSLDQDEAFF	TGTGCCAGCAGCTTAGACCAGGATGAAGCTTTCTTT
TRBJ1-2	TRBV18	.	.	CASSLTVEGYGYTF	TGTGCCAGCTCACTAACTGTAGAGGGCTATGGCTACACCTTC
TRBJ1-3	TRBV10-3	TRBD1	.	CAIGGPDRISGNTIYF	TGTGCCATCGGGGGCCCGGACAGGATCTCTGGAAACACCATATATTTT
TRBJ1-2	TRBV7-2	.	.	CASSLGVRGYGYTF	TGTGCCAGCAGCTTAGGGGTCAGGGGCTATGGCTACACCTTC
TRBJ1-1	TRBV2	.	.	CASSDRGSLNTEAFF	TGTGCCAGCAGTGATAGGGGAAGCTTGAACACTGAAGCTTTCTTT
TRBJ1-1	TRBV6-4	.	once	CASSDTTAFEYHTEAFF	TGTGCCAGCAGCGACACGACAGCCTTCGAGTATCACACTGAAGCTTTCTTT
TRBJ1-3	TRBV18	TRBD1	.	CASSPPGQGLSGNTIYF	TGTGCCAGCTCACCTCCGGGACAGGGTCTCTCTGGAAACACCATATATTTT
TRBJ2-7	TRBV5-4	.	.	CASSRFGVASYEQYF	TGTGCCAGCAGCCGCTTCGGGGTAGCCTCCTACGAGCAGTACTTC
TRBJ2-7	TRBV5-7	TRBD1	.	CASSPDQGVDF	TGTGCCAGCAGCCCGGACCAGGGGGTCGACTTC
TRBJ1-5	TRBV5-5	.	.	CASSKTRNQPQHF	TGTGCCAGCAGCAAAACACGCAATCAGCCCCAGCATTTT
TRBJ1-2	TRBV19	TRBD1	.	CASLGTGQISYGYTF	TGTGCCAGTCTTGGGACAGGCCAAATTTCTTATGGCTACACCTTC
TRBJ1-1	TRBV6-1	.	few	CASRPVTEAFF	TGTGCCAGCAGGCCGGTCACTGAAGCTTTCTTT
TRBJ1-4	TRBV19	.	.	CASSKQSSATNEKLFF	TGTGCCAGTAGTAAACAGAGTTCTGCAACTAATGAAAAACTGTTTTTT
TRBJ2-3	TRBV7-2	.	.	CASSLGQYTDTQYF	TGTGCCAGCAGCTTAGGGCAGTACACAGATACGCAGTATTTT
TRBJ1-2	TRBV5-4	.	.	CASSLPLGGYGYTF	TGTGCCAGCAGCTTGCCCCTGGGAGGCTATGGCTACACCTTC
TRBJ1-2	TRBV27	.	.	CASSFSGGPLRGYTF	TGTGCCAGCAGTTTCTCGGGGGGCCCCCTCCGGGGCTACACCTTC
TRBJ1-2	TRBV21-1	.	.	CASSKGQGINTF	TGTGCCAGCAGCAAAGGACAGGGGATAAACACCTTC
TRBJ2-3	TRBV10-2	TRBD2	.	CASRAGLAGDTQYF	TGCGCCAGCAGGGCGGGACTAGCGGGAGATACGCAGTATTTT
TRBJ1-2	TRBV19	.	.	CASSISGGGYTF	TGTGCCAGTAGTATCTCAGGTGGTGGCTACACCTTC
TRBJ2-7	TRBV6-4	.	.	CASTEGQSSYEQYF	TGTGCCAGCACCGAGGGTCAGAGCTCCTACGAGCAGTACTTC
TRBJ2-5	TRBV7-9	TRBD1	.	CASSLALQGALQETQYF	TGTGCCAGCAGCTTAGCGCTGCAGGGGGCTCTCCAAGAGACCCAGTACTTC
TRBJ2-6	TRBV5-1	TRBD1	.	CASSPTGGSSGANVLTF	TGCGCCAGCAGTCCGACAGGGGGCTCTTCTGGGGCCAACGTCCTGACTTTC
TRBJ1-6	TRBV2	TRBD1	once	CASSLRQGVNSPLHF	TGTGCCAGCAGCCTACGACAGGGGGTTAATTCACCCCTCCACTTT
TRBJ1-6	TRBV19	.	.	CASSRDRTNGSPLHF	TGTGCCAGTAGTAGAGACAGGACTAATGGTTCACCCCTCCACTTT
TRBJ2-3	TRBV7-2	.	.	CASSLGSWDKSTDTQYF	TGTGCCAGCAGCTTAGGAAGTTGGGACAAAAGCACAGATACGCAGTATTTT
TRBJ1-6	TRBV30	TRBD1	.	CACSDREVPPLHF	TGTGCCTGTTCGGACAGGGAAGTACCACCCCTCCACTTT
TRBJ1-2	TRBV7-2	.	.	CASSSPGSRAGDYGYTF	TGTGCCAGCAGCTCACCTGGAAGTCGGGCAGGGGACTATGGCTACACCTTC
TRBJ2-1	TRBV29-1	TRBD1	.	CSVGGPGTGSRGSYNEQFF	TGCAGCGTGGGTGGACCCGGGACAGGGTCCCGCGGCTCCTACAATGAGCAGTTCTTC
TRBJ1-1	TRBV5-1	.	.	CASSLDRGTEAFF	TGCGCCAGCAGCTTGGACCGGGGAACTGAAGCTTTCTTT
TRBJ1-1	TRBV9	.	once	CASSVATRETEAFF	TGTGCCAGCAGCGTAGCTACGAGGGAAACTGAAGCTTTCTTT
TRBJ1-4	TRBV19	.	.	CASSIVWTAPNEKLFF	TGTGCCAGTAGTATAGTATGGACAGCGCCTAATGAAAAACTGTTTTTT
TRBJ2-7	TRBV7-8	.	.	CASSSYRDRLAYEQYF	TGTGCCAGCAGCTCCTACCGTGACAGGCTGGCCTACGAGCAGTACTTC
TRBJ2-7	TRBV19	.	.	CASSHTGLGYEQYF	TGTGCCAGTAGCCATACAGGGCTTGGGTACGAGCAGTACTTC
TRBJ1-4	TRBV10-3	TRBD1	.	CAISESTGATNEKLFF	TGTGCCATCAGTGAGTCGACAGGGGCAACTAATGAAAAACTGTTTTTT
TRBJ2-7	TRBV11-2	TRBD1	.	CASSTGTGPPYEQYF	TGTGCCAGCAGCACGGGGACAGGGCCCCCTTACGAGCAGTACTTC
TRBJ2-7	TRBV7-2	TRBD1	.	CASRLLVGQGFHEQYF	TGTGCCAGCAGGCTCTTAGTAGGACAGGGGTTTCACGAGCAGTACTTC
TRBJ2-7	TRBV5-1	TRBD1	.	CASSLVGTGNHEQYF	TGCGCCAGCAGCTTGGTTGGGACAGGGAACCACGAGCAGTACTTC